The rows below give T cell receptor beta chains drawn from one sample of a study of cytomegalovirus exposure and HLA in healthy donors. TCRdb's copy holds only in-frame clones and misses some; the assay was immunoSEQ multiplex PCR. The sample records roughly 120,000 clones, approximately 75% being singletons. What was sequenced was PBMCs. The receptors here all came from a man aged 35-49 years in good health and CMV-seronegative. The CDR3 runs from the conserved cysteine through the conserved F or W. D genes are given only for firm matches. The size of a clone is reported for some rows only, either as once, few or many, or as a class for expanded clones.

clone_size j_call v_call d_call cdr3_nt cdr3_aa
. TRBJ2-3 TRBV19 . TGTGCCAGTAGTACTAACAGGGAAAGCACAGATACGCAGTATTTT CASSTNRESTDTQYF
. TRBJ2-3 TRBV10-1 . TGCGCCAGCAGTGAGGGTACAGGCCCAAGCACAGATACGCAGTATTTT CASSEGTGPSTDTQYF
once TRBJ2-7 TRBV6-6 TRBD1 TGTGCCAGCGCTGAATGGACAGGGGGGAAGGGTGGGCAGTACTTC CASAEWTGGKGGQYF
few TRBJ2-2 TRBV9 TRBD2 TGTGCCAGCAGCGTAAGCCTAGCGGGGACCGGGGAGCTGTTTTTT CASSVSLAGTGELFF
. TRBJ1-2 TRBV2 . TGTGCCACGCCAGTCAGGGGCGGCTATGGCTACACCTTC CATPVRGGYGYTF
. TRBJ2-7 TRBV6-5 . TGTGCCAGCAGTTACCACCGGGACACATACGAGCAGTACTTC CASSYHRDTYEQYF
. TRBJ2-4 TRBV11-2 . TGTGCCAGCAGCTTAGGGTCAGGTGGGAACATTCAGTACTTC CASSLGSGGNIQYF
. TRBJ2-5 TRBV29-1 TRBD1 TGCAGCGTTTGGGGACAGGTACAAGAGACCCAGTACTTC CSVWGQVQETQYF
. TRBJ2-1 TRBV7-2 TRBD1 TGTGCCAGCAGCCCCACTACCCCCGGGACAGCGAAGCAGTTCTTC CASSPTTPGTAKQFF
once TRBJ2-3 TRBV6-5 TRBD2 TGTGCCAGCAGTTACACCGCGGGGGGCACCGAGGGTACGCAGTATTTT CASSYTAGGTEGTQYF
. TRBJ2-7 TRBV14 . TGTGCCAGCAGCCAAGAAGGGGGTCGGGGCGCCTACGAGCAGTACTTC CASSQEGGRGAYEQYF
. TRBJ1-1 TRBV29-1 . TGCAGCGCCGCGGGAAACGGGGGAACTGAAGCTTTCTTT CSAAGNGGTEAFF
. TRBJ2-3 TRBV4-3 TRBD2 TGCGCCAGCAGCCAAGTCCCCCCAAGACTAGCGAGGGAAGATACGCAGTATTTT CASSQVPPRLAREDTQYF
once TRBJ2-5 TRBV2 TRBD2 TGTGCCAGCAGTGAAGTAGGACTAGCGGGAGTAGAGACCCAGTACTTC CASSEVGLAGVETQYF
. TRBJ2-1 TRBV7-3 . TGTGCCAGCAGCTTAGCCCCAGGGACTTCCAATGAGCAGTTCTTC CASSLAPGTSNEQFF
. TRBJ1-5 TRBV11-2 . TGTGCCAGCAGCTGGACAGGCAATCAGCCCCAGCATTTT CASSWTGNQPQHF
. TRBJ1-1 TRBV6-6 . TGTGCCAGCAGTTACTCGCCAGGGATGAACACTGAAGCTTTCTTT CASSYSPGMNTEAFF
. TRBJ1-1 TRBV11-2 TRBD1 TGTGCCAGCAGCTCAAGGACAGGGGTCGGTGAAGCTTTCTTT CASSSRTGVGEAFF
. TRBJ2-3 TRBV2 TRBD1 TGTGCCAGCAGTGAAACCCTGGCTTTGACAGGGGCGGGGTATTTT CASSETLALTGAGYF
once TRBJ1-1 TRBV2 . TGTGCCACCTCGGCCCGGGGTAACACTGAAGCTTTCTTT CATSARGNTEAFF
. TRBJ2-5 TRBV30 TRBD2 TGTGCCTGGAGTGTTGGGACTAGCTACTCCGGGGAGACCCAGTACTTC CAWSVGTSYSGETQYF
. TRBJ1-5 TRBV6-1 TRBD1 TGTGCCAGCAGTGAAATGGGACAGCTCAATCAGCCCCAGCATTTT CASSEMGQLNQPQHF
. TRBJ2-3 TRBV6-1 TRBD2 TGTGCCAGCAGTGAAAAGACTAGCGGGGGCACAGATACGCAGTATTTT CASSEKTSGGTDTQYF
. TRBJ1-5 TRBV30 . TGTGCCTGGAGTACGGTATATAGCAATCAGCCCCAGCATTTT CAWSTVYSNQPQHF
. TRBJ2-7 TRBV7-9 . TGTGCCAGCAGCTTCCGGGGTCTCAATGCTTGGGAGCAGTACTTC CASSFRGLNAWEQYF
. TRBJ1-1 TRBV7-2 . TGTGCCAGCAGCCCCACGGGGGGAAGGAGGATGAACACTGAAGCTTTCTTT CASSPTGGRRMNTEAFF
few TRBJ2-6 TRBV29-1 . TGCAGCGTTGAATCGGGGACTGGGGCCAACGTCCTGACTTTC CSVESGTGANVLTF
once TRBJ1-5 TRBV6-1 . TGTGCCAGCAGTCCCAGGGTTCAGCCCCAGCATTTT CASSPRVQPQHF
. TRBJ1-2 TRBV5-5 . TGTGCCAGCAGCCGACGTCCGGACAGACGCCTCTATCGCTACACCTTC CASSRRPDRRLYRYTF
. TRBJ1-1 TRBV5-1 . TGCGCCAGCAGCGTCGGACTTCAGCAGGCTTTCTTT CASSVGLQQAFF